This section outlines one T cell receptor beta chain sequence together with its context. This clonotype is a singleton in its sample. Its antigen specificity is not known. At one of its ends the junction is not consistent with the germline gene, which may arise from a read error. The sample is drawn from a study of blood T cells in healthy people across ages (dated by TCRdb to 2013 to 2016). In terms of the full investigation: In model experiments, template switching captured about one uniquely barcoded TCR beta cDNA molecule for every two T cells. To track age-related changes in TCR beta repertoire diversity, the study relied on deep sequencing normalized with unique cDNA molecular identifiers. Four age groups were formed from the donors: young (average approximately 16 years), middle-aged (around 40), aged (roughly 56) and long-lived (about 75). Donors of different ages were randomly distributed across sequencing lanes to avoid experimental bias. Two additional independent replicas of 1 million unique cDNA reads from the same blood draw were analyzed for two donors (one aged 18 to 30 and one aged 80 or older).

The CDR3 spans 14 residues, from the cysteine through the phenylalanine. The retained sequence is limited to the CDR3, 42 bases, with the frame set at the first base. CDR1 SGHKS and CDR2 YYEKEE are derived from the germline V gene (reference sequence). Systemically healthy Caucasian individuals from Russia, some 40 in total and aged 6 to 90 years, were included as donors. Each donor gave ten milliliters of peripheral blood, drawn into EDTA-treated Vacutainer tubes. PBMCs were isolated by Ficoll-Paque density-gradient centrifugation, with at least 6 million obtained per sample. Trizol reagent was used to extract total RNA from PBMCs, with at least 6 micrograms per sample. For every donor, flow cytometry on a PBMC aliquot measured the percentage of naive CD45RAhigh/CD27high T cells. Receptors were amplified or captured by 5' RACE. Sequencing instrument: Illumina HiSeq 2500. A second PCR of 7 to 11 cycles was run with a J-beta primer mix and a sample-barcoded 5' primer. A unique molecular identifier was introduced onto each TCR beta cDNA molecule by a template-switch 5' adaptor carrying 12 random nucleotides. Each sample yielded at least 3 million CDR3-containing paired-end reads. All of the RNA was converted into first-strand cDNA using the Mint cDNA synthesis kit, with a TRBC-specific oligonucleotide serving as the primer. Following uracil-DNA glycosylase treatment, a first 18-cycle PCR with universal primers M1SS and BC2_uni_R was performed on all cDNA. The paper's processing steps were these. For normalization, 1 million high-quality reads were randomly selected from each sample, with every read carrying a distinct molecular identifier. Instead of being binned into consensus sequences, reads with shared molecular identifiers were discarded. MiTCR, run with a Q25 quality threshold and the strictest error-elimination algorithm, handled CDR3 identification, clonotype clustering and error correction. Lower-bound total TCR beta diversity was estimated with a nonparametric unseen species model using Euler transformation. In-frame beta chains were kept once TCRdb had trimmed the public reads at Q25 with fastp and called clones with MiXCR. When rows share a CDR3 protein, they turn into one entry using the most common DNA and genes. TCRdb's processing, not the authors' own work, is the source of the V and J calls. The sample table lists around 320,000 distinct CDR3 sequences, about 25% of them with a count of one. About 30% of the sample comes from the top ten.

Study-wide conclusions, independent of this receptor: The CMV infection status of donors was not known, potentially confounding age-related changes in expanded clonotypes. Observed TCR beta diversity per million T cells fell roughly linearly with age, and a significant reduction was already apparent by age roughly 41. A strong correlation was found between observed TCR beta diversity and the percentage of naive T cells measured by flow cytometry. Compared with the aged group, more naive CD4+ T cells, fewer expanded clones and increased TCR diversity were shown by the long-lived group, suggesting age selection. Estimates of total diversity based on one million sequenced T cells were considered lower bounds and underestimates. Because profiling used bulk unsorted PBMCs, naive and antigen-experienced compartments could not be compared conclusively.

This TCR derives from a woman aged 65 to 85 in good health. The sample taken for sequencing was blood. The chain uses TRBV5-5 and TRBJ2-3; no D gene call is confident. The sequenced DNA: TGCGCCAGCAGCTTGGCAGAGTTGTCAGATACGCAGTATTTT. Its translation is CASSLAELSDTQYF.